This T cell receptor beta chain was recorded in a study of human T cells and chemical hapten exposure. Study findings and constraints: No shift was seen in TCRs above 1 in 1000 frequency with DPC sensitization.

In the library, unique molecular identifiers were attached to individual cDNA molecules. Original analysis: Sample-level TCR yields exhibited a median of around 93,000, with a range of roughly 20,000 to 700,000. TCRdb processed the RACE reads anew with MiXCR; each CDR3 protein has one entry. TCRdb, not the authors, supplied the V and J calls. The table includes 240,000 or so distinct CDR3 sequences, 8.6% detected once. The time point here: pre-sensitization, week 0. The treatment was: therapeutic diphenylcyclopropenone sensitization with weekly scalp DPC. Remarks on this clonotype: The antigen is undetermined.

This CDR3 has 12 residues. CDR1 is MDHEN and CDR2 is SYDVKM in the germline V gene. Trimming removed 7 bases from V and 3 bases from J, with 10 bases in between. The clonotype was recovered from a woman aged 40 to 55 with alopecia areata. Some clones in this sample may be carry-over from other donors' samples. V usage is TRBV28 and J usage is TRBJ2-7, with D perhaps TRBD1 (6 bases). Material: whole blood, obtained in connection with sensitization to the hapten diphenylcyclopropenone (DPC). The DNA for the CDR3 is TGTGCCAGCACATCAGGGGTCTACGAGCAGTACTTC. It codes for CASTSGVYEQYF.